These 20 T cell receptor beta chains were all obtained from the same sample, sequenced in a study of T-cell memory formation after mild COVID-19 (dated by TCRdb to about 2021). Library construction relied on 5' RACE. Sequencing took place on an Illumina NovaSeq 6000. The public sequencing data were trimmed at Q25 with fastp and processed into clonotypes with MiXCR by TCRdb, which kept only in-frame beta chains. Identical CDR3 protein sequences are pooled into one entry, listed with their most common genes and DNA. The sample includes under 450,000 distinct CDR3 sequences, with approximately 15% observed a single time. About 20% of the sample goes to the ten largest clones. Sequenced sample: PBMCs or a T cell subset sorted from them (not recorded which). These receptors all stem from a man younger than 30 who had mild COVID-19 (a few samples of this study predate the infection). The sample titles of this study are shuffled in the database, so cell type and time point are left out; the donor was told from shared clones.

This clonotype was counted a few times. The chain is built from TRBV4-1 and TRBJ2-2; 7 nucleotides match TRBD2. V lost 4 bases and J lost 4; bases outside the gene matches: 6. Germline V gene sequence: CDR1 MGHRA, CDR2 YSYEKL. The CDR3 contains 15 residues. The CDR3 DNA reads TGCGCCAGCAGCCTGGGGGGGTCGGGCACCGGGGAGCTGTTTTTT. It codes for CASSLGGSGTGELFF.

This clonotype was picked up a small number of times. J is TRBJ2-7 and V is TRBV12-3 or TRBV12-4; D possibly corresponds to TRBD1 (6 bases). With 6 bases removed from V and 5 bases from J, the gap between germline ends came to 11 bases. The length of the CDR3 is 12 residues. The CDR3 bases are TGTGCCAGCAGCTTGGACAGAAACGAGCAGTACGTC. It yields the protein CASSLDRNEQYV.

This clonotype was detected many times. The CDR3 spells CASSTGQGNQPQHF. Written as DNA, the CDR3 is TGCGCCAGCAGCACTGGACAGGGTAATCAGCCCCAGCATTTT. The J gene is TRBJ1-5, the V gene TRBV5-1, with TRBD1 matching over 8 bases. Losses at the gene ends were 4 bases for V and 4 bases for J; bases not matched to a gene: 4. The CDR3 extends over 14 amino acids. Looked up from germline, CDR1 is SGHRS and CDR2 is YFSETQ.

The genes are TRBV29-1 and TRBJ2-3, with D possibly being TRBD1 (7 bases). The germline gives CDR1 SQVTM, CDR2 ANQGSEA. V shed 7 bases and J shed 4 bases, with 15 bases lying between them. The CDR3 is 13 amino acids. CDR3 protein: CSDLDRRADTQYF. The CDR3 DNA reads TGCAGCGACCTGGACAGGAGGGCAGATACGCAGTATTTT.

In its sample, this clonotype was seen a few times. This sequence joins TRBV6-6 and TRBJ2-5; 10 bases fit TRBD1. CDR3 size: 14 residues. The junction had 2 bases not matched to a gene; V was cut back by 2 bases and J by 5 bases. In germline, CDR1 is MNHNY, CDR2 SVGAGI (reference sequence). CDR3 sequence reads: CASSYGTGDETQYF. The CDR3 region has the DNA TGTGCCAGCAGTTACGGGACAGGGGATGAGACCCAGTACTTC.

The chain combines TRBV9 with TRBJ2-5; D unclear. The CDR3 is 12 amino acids. V lost 0 bases and J lost 7, with 7 bases in between. CDR1 and CDR2 (germline): SGDLS, YYNGEE. Here the CDR3 reads CASSVGVGTQYF. The DNA for the CDR3 is TGTGCCAGCAGCGTAGGAGTGGGGACCCAGTACTTC.

J is TRBJ2-4 and V is TRBV30; weak D call: TRBD1 (6 bases). V gave up 3 bases and J gave up 9 bases, with 15 bases separating them. The germline gives CDR1 GTSNPN, CDR2 SVGIG (reference sequence). CDR3 length equals 13 residues. In DNA, the CDR3 is TGTGCCTGGAGGGATACAGGGTCCCCCATTCAGTACTTC. It encodes CAWRDTGSPIQYF. The entire variable domain, with the rest obtained from reference TRBV30 and TRBJ2-4, is as follows: SQTIHQWPATLVQPVGSPLSLECTVEGTSNPNLYWYRQAAGRGLQLLFYSVGIGQISSEVPQNLSASRPQDRQFILSSKKLLLSDSGFYLCAWRDTGSPIQYFGAGTRLSVL.

This chain connects TRBV5-1 to TRBJ2-5; TRBD2 matches at 9 bases. Germline-derived CDR1 and CDR2 are SGHRS and YFSETQ. The CDR3 contains 16 residues. Trimming removed 1 base from V and 3 bases from J; junction bases left unmatched: 7. The CDR3: CASSLLASGEEETQYF. The DNA for the CDR3 is TGCGCCAGCAGCTTGTTAGCTAGCGGGGAGGAAGAGACCCAGTACTTC.

The rearrangement joins TRBV5-4 to TRBJ2-5, with 12 bases matching TRBD1. This CDR3 region has 16 residues. Germline lookup yields CDR1 SGHNT and CDR2 YYREEE (reference sequence). V dropped 5 bases and J dropped 5; count of bases not matched to a gene: 10. Here the CDR3 reads CASSQPGQGAWETQYF. Written as DNA, the CDR3 is TGTGCCAGCAGTCAACCGGGACAGGGGGCTTGGGAGACCCAGTACTTC.

The chain combines TRBV5-1 with TRBJ2-3; D gene uncertain. Trimming stripped 0 bases from V and 2 bases from J, with 10 bases between. Looked up from germline, CDR1 is SGHRS and CDR2 is YFSETQ. This CDR3 region has 15 residues. The CDR3 spells CASSLGRRDTDTQYF. CDR3 DNA: TGCGCCAGCAGCTTGGGACGGAGAGACACAGATACGCAGTATTTT.

In its sample, this clonotype was seen a few times. The chain has TRBV30 and TRBJ2-3, with 9 bases identical to TRBD2. The CDR3 loop spans 17 amino acids. The trim removed 1 base at V and 2 bases at J, leaving 10 bases unmatched. CDR1 is GTSNPN and CDR2 is SVGIG in the germline V gene (reference sequence). CDR3 coding DNA: TGTGCCTGGAGTGCGGGGACTAGCACCGGGAACACAGATACGCAGTATTTT. Protein sequence: CAWSAGTSTGNTDTQYF.

This clonotype was observed at least ten times. This chain uses TRBV5-1 with TRBJ2-2; D call uncertain. Trimming took 5 bases from V and 0 from J, leaving 8 bases between them. The CDR3 covers 14 residues. The germline CDR1 and CDR2 sequences are SGHRS and YFSETQ. The CDR3 nucleotides are TGCGCCAGCAGTAGTGGGGCGAACACCGGGGAGCTGTTTTTT. Translation: CASSSGANTGELFF. The whole variable domain, filled in from reference TRBV5-1 and TRBJ2-2, reads KAGVTQTPRYLIKTRGQQVTLSCSPISGHRSVSWYQQTPGQGLQFLFEYFSETQRNKGNFPGRFSGRQFSNSRSEMNVSTLELGDSALYLCASSSGANTGELFFGEGSRLTVL.

This chain connects TRBV4-3 to TRBJ2-7; 8 bases match TRBD1. Germline loops: CDR1 LGHNA, CDR2 YSLEER. The V and J ends lost 4 bases and 2 bases, in that order; junction bases with no gene match: 7. The CDR3 runs 15 residues. CDR3 coding DNA: TGCGCCAGCAGCCCTAGGACAGGGTGGACCTACGAGCAGTACTTC. Its protein product is CASSPRTGWTYEQYF.

The V call is TRBV20-1, the J call TRBJ2-5, with D tentatively TRBD2 (7 bases). Germline CDR1 reads DFQATT; CDR2 reads SNEGSKA (reference sequence). Trimming stripped 5 bases from V and 5 bases from J, with 15 bases between. The length of the CDR3 is 13 residues. CDR3 amino acids: CSASPRGRETQYF. The CDR3 DNA follows: TGCAGTGCTTCACCGCGGGGGCGGGAGACCCAGTACTTC.

The chain combines TRBV9 with TRBJ2-2, with 13 bases identical to TRBD2. Germline V lookup: CDR1 SGDLS, CDR2 YYNGEE. The CDR3 length is 17 residues. The trim removed 6 bases at V and 0 bases at J, leaving 5 bases unmatched. As DNA, the CDR3 is TGTGCCAGCACCCCTGGACTAGCGGGGGCGAACACCGGGGAGCTGTTTTTT. It translates to CASTPGLAGANTGELFF.

The chain carries TRBV25-1 and TRBJ2-1; weak D call: TRBD2 (7 bases). The germline V and J ends were trimmed by 4 bases and 0 bases, with 22 bases remaining between them. CDR1 and CDR2 (germline): MGHDK, SYGVNS. CDR3 length: 19 amino acids. In DNA, the CDR3 is TGTGCCAGCAGTGTGAGGCGGGGGCCCTTAGGGAGCTCCTACAATGAGCAGTTCTTC. This sequence encodes CASSVRRGPLGSSYNEQFF.

The chain combines TRBV28 with TRBJ2-2; D is uncertain. Germline lookup yields CDR1 MDHEN and CDR2 SYDVKM. The CDR3 spans 13 residues. Trimming stripped 6 bases from V and 2 bases from J, with 7 bases between. The CDR3 bases are TGTGCCAGCAGCCTACATAACACCGGGGAGCTGTTTTTT. Its protein product is CASSLHNTGELFF. Full variable domain (outside the CDR3, taken from reference TRBV28 and TRBJ2-2): DVKVTQSSRYLVKRTGEKVFLECVQDMDHENMFWYRQDPGLGLRLIYFSYDVKMKEKGDIPEGYSVSREKKERFSLILESASTNQTSMYLCASSLHNTGELFFGEGSRLTVL.

The J gene is TRBJ2-5, the V gene TRBV29-1, with 10 bases that match TRBD2. In germline, CDR1 is SQVTM, CDR2 ANQGSEA. The CDR3 is made up of 13 amino acids. V lost 6 bases and J lost 5; bases outside the gene matches: 6. CDR3 DNA: TGCAGCGTGGGAGCGGGGGGGCCCGAGACCCAGTACTTC. Encoded protein: CSVGAGGPETQYF.

This clonotype came up a few times. The rearrangement uses TRBV5-1 and TRBJ2-3, with 10 bases aligning to TRBD2. Germline lookup yields CDR1 SGHRS and CDR2 YFSETQ. Trimming removed 2 bases from V and 4 bases from J; junction bases left unmatched: 7. The CDR3 runs to 16 residues. The CDR3 spells CASSLRSGGAADTQYF. The CDR3, as DNA: TGCGCCAGCAGCTTAAGGAGCGGGGGGGCTGCAGATACGCAGTATTTT.

The rearrangement links TRBV30 to TRBJ1-4; D remains unclear. The V gene's germline CDR1 is GTSNPN and CDR2 SVGIG (reference sequence). The V and J ends lost 0 bases and 8 bases respectively, with 4 bases between them. The CDR3 is 11 residues long. CDR3 DNA sequence: TGTGCCTGGAGTGTAGGGGAAAAACTGTTTTTT. Translation gives CAWSVGEKLFF.